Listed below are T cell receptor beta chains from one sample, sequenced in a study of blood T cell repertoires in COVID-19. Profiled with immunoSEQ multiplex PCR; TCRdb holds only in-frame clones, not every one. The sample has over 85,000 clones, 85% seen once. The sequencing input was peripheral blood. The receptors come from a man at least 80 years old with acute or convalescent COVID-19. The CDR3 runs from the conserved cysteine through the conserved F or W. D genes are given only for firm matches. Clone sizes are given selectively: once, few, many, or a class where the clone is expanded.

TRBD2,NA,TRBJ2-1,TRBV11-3,CASSRRAGGGNEQFF,TGTGCCAGCAGCCGCCGGGCGGGAGGAGGGAATGAGCAGTTCTTC
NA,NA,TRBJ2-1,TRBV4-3,CASSQDRGTSDEQFF,TGCGCCAGCAGCCAAGACAGGGGCACGTCCGATGAGCAGTTCTTC
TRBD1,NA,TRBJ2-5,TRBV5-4,CASSPMEGQGRETQYF,TGTGCCAGCAGCCCGATGGAGGGACAGGGTCGAGAGACCCAGTACTTC
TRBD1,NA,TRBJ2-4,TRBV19,CASRPTGENIQYF,TGTGCCAGTAGACCGACAGGGGAAAACATTCAGTACTTC
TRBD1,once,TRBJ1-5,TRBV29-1,CSVVGTASNQPQHF,TGCAGCGTTGTTGGGACAGCCTCGAATCAGCCCCAGCATTTT
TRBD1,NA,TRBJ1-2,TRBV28,CASSFLAGGGYGYTF,TGTGCCAGCAGTTTTTTAGCAGGGGGCGGCTATGGCTACACCTTC
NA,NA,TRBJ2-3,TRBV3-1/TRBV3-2,CASSQVGLVADTQYF,TGTGCCAGCAGCCAAGTTGGCCTAGTCGCAGATACGCAGTATTTT
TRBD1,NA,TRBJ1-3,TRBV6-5,CASSRDRVGNTIYF,TGTGCCAGCAGCCGGGACAGGGTGGGAAACACCATATATTTT
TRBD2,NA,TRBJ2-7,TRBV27,CASKGGGRETYEQYF,TGTGCCAGCAAAGGGGGCGGGAGGGAGACCTACGAGCAGTACTTC
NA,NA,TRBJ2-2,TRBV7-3,CASSYSGRNTGELFF,TGTGCCAGCAGCTACAGCGGGCGCAACACCGGGGAGCTGTTTTTT
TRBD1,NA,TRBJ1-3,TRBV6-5,CASSQGQGESTIYF,TGTGCCAGCAGTCAGGGACAGGGGGAAAGCACCATATATTTT
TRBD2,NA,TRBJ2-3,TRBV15,CATSRVSGGGTDTQYF,TGTGCCACCAGCAGAGTTAGCGGGGGTGGTACAGATACGCAGTATTTT
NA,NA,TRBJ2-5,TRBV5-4,CASSLEFEETQYF,TGTGCCAGCAGCTTGGAATTCGAAGAGACCCAGTACTTC
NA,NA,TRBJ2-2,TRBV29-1,CSVGPANTGELFF,TGCAGCGTTGGGCCCGCGAACACCGGGGAGCTGTTTTTT
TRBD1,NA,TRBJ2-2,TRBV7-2,CASSIAGRGFNGELFF,TGTGCCAGCAGCATAGCAGGCAGGGGGTTCAACGGGGAGCTGTTTTTT
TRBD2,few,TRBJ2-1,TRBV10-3,CATGISGSSTYNEQFF,TGTGCCACCGGGATTAGCGGGAGTTCTACCTACAATGAGCAGTTCTTC
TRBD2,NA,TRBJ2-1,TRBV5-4,CASSLDSSGHNEQFF,TGTGCCAGCAGCTTGGATTCTAGCGGGCACAATGAGCAGTTCTTC
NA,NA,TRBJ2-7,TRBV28,CASRLPGSGYEQYF,TGTGCCAGCAGGCTCCCCGGGAGCGGCTACGAGCAGTACTTC
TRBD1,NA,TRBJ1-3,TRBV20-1,CSASSLVSGQGLGGNTIYF,TGCAGTGCTAGTTCCCTAGTTTCGGGACAGGGGCTCGGTGGAAACACCATATATTTT
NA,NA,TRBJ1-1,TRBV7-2,CASSLVQGRYTEAFF,TGTGCCAGCAGCCTAGTGCAGGGTAGGTACACTGAAGCTTTCTTT
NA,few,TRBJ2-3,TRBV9,CASSSPSRTDTQYF,TGTGCCAGCAGCTCTCCGAGCCGCACAGATACGCAGTATTTT
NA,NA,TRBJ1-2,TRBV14,CASSQGREDHYGYTF,TGTGCCAGCAGCCAAGGTAGGGAGGACCACTATGGCTACACCTTC
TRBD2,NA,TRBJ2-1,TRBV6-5,CASITSGRSYNEQFF,TGTGCCAGCATCACTAGCGGGAGGTCCTACAATGAGCAGTTCTTC
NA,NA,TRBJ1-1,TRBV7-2,CASSLMGQSTEAFF,TGTGCCAGCAGCTTAATGGGCCAGAGCACTGAAGCTTTCTTT
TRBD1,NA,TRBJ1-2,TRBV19,CASREGGLLNYGYTF,TGTGCCAGCCGAGAAGGGGGCCTTTTAAACTATGGCTACACCTTC
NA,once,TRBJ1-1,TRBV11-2,CASSPGWFTEAFF,TGTGCCAGCAGCCCCGGGTGGTTCACTGAAGCTTTCTTT
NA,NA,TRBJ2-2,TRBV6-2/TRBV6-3,CASSWGGIGELFF,TGTGCCAGCAGTTGGGGCGGGATCGGGGAGCTGTTTTTT
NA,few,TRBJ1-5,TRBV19,CASSIGRAGGNSNQPQHF,TGTGCCAGTAGTATAGGCCGAGCGGGGGGAAATAGCAATCAGCCCCAGCATTTT
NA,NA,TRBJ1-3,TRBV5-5,CASSLVTGSGNTIYF,TGTGCCAGCAGCTTGGTTACGGGATCTGGAAACACCATATATTTT
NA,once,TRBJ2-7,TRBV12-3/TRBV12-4,CASSQGYVYEQYF,TGTGCCAGCAGTCAGGGTTACGTCTACGAGCAGTACTTC
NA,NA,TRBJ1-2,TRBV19,CASSIDRTVRVYTF,TGTGCCAGTAGTATAGATCGGACAGTGAGGGTCTACACCTTC
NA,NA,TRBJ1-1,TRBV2,CASSMRPNTEAFF,TGTGCCAGCAGTATGCGGCCGAACACTGAAGCTTTCTTT
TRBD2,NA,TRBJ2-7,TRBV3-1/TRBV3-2,CASSPPISGALAGGPREQYF,TGTGCCAGCAGCCCCCCCATTTCCGGGGCGCTAGCGGGAGGGCCGCGGGAGCAGTACTTC
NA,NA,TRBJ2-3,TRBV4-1,CASSQDQHGITDTQYF,TGCGCCAGCAGCCAAGATCAGCACGGGATCACAGATACGCAGTATTTT
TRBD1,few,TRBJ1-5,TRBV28,CASSSGTGGGQPQHF,TGTGCCAGCAGTTCCGGGACAGGGGGTGGGCAGCCCCAGCATTTT
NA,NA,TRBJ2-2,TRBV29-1,CSVQVPDSPTGELFF,TGCAGCGTTCAAGTTCCGGACAGTCCTACCGGGGAGCTGTTTTTT
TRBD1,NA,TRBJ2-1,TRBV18,CASSSLQGAVDEQFF,TGTGCCAGCTCATCACTACAGGGGGCGGTAGATGAGCAGTTCTTC
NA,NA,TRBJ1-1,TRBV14,CASSQDLMNTEAFF,TGTGCCAGCAGCCAAGACCTAATGAACACTGAAGCTTTCTTT
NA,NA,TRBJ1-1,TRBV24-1,CATIGPGGTEAFF,TGTGCCACCATAGGCCCGGGGGGCACTGAAGCTTTCTTT
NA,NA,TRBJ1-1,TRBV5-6,CASSSRGGTHTEAFF,TGTGCCAGCAGCTCCCGCGGGGGGACCCATACTGAAGCTTTCTTT
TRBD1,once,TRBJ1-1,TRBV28,CASSSHRGLGSEAFF,TGTGCCAGCAGTTCACACAGGGGGCTAGGTTCCGAAGCTTTCTTT
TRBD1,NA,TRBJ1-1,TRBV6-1,CASSEAIRQGARYTEAFF,TGTGCCAGCAGTGAAGCCATAAGACAGGGGGCCCGATACACTGAAGCTTTCTTT
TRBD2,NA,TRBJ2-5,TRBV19,CASSETGTSRVQETQYF,TGTGCCAGTAGCGAAACCGGGACTAGCAGAGTCCAAGAGACCCAGTACTTC
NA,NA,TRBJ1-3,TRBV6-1,CASSEAGPFSGNTIYF,TGTGCCAGCAGTGAAGCGGGGCCATTCTCTGGAAACACCATATATTTT
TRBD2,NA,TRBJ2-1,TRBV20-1,CSASVPGLAYNEQFF,TGCAGTGCCAGTGTCCCGGGACTAGCCTACAATGAGCAGTTCTTC
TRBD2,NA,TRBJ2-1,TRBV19,CASSMFASGSGDEQFF,TGTGCCAGTAGTATGTTTGCTAGCGGGAGCGGGGATGAGCAGTTCTTC
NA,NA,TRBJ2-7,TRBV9,CASSVSANSYEQYF,TGTGCCAGCAGCGTAAGCGCCAACTCCTACGAGCAGTACTTC
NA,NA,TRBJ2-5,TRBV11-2,CASSFGDTIGETQYF,TGTGCCAGCAGCTTCGGAGATACAATTGGGGAGACCCAGTACTTC
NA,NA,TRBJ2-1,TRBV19,CASRWGEQGEQFF,TGTGCCAGTAGGTGGGGGGAGCAAGGTGAGCAGTTCTTC
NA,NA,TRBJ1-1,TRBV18,CASSPRMATQTEAFF,TGTGCCAGCTCACCACGGATGGCGACTCAGACTGAAGCTTTCTTT
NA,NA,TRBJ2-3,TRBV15,CATSRAGEADTQYF,TGTGCCACCAGCAGAGCGGGAGAGGCAGATACGCAGTATTTT
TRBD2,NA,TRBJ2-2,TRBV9,CASSVEAGGVFSGELFF,TGTGCCAGCAGCGTAGAGGCGGGAGGGGTTTTCTCCGGGGAGCTGTTTTTT
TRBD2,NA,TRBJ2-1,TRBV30,CAWSVQAGVGNEQFF,TGTGCCTGGAGTGTACAAGCGGGAGTGGGGAATGAGCAGTTCTTC
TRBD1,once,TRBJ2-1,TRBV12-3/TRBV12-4,CASSSRTGTEQFF,TGTGCCAGCAGTTCCAGGACAGGGACTGAGCAGTTCTTC
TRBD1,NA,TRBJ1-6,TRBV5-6,CASSFGTGTTYNSPLHF,TGTGCCAGCAGCTTCGGGACAGGGACCACCTATAATTCACCCCTCCACTTT